One and the same sample provided the 6 T cell receptor beta chains below, sequenced in a study of T cell changes during pregnancy in multiple sclerosis. Using immunoSEQ multiplex PCR, the repertoire was profiled, and TCRdb retains in-frame clones only, with some absent. The sample shows some 64,000 clones, about 90% of them seen only once. The sequences come from peripheral blood, collected after pregnancy. These receptors all stem from a female donor with multiple sclerosis, enrolled in a pregnancy study.

The gene calls are TRBV5-1 and TRBJ2-1; TRBD2 is a possible D gene (6 bases). Trimming stripped 3 bases from V and 4 bases from J, with 11 bases between. This CDR3 comprises 14 residues. Germline CDR1 and CDR2: SGHRS and YFSETQ. CDR3: CASSSGTEYNEQFF. CDR3 nucleotide sequence: TGCGCCAGCAGCTCCGGGACTGAGTACAATGAGCAGTTCTTC.

The rearrangement joins TRBV28 to TRBJ1-4; D is unclear. Trimming left V 1 base short and J 8 bases short, with 14 bases between. CDR3 length: 15 residues. Germline lookup yields CDR1 MDHEN and CDR2 SYDVKM. This CDR3 reads CASSLLGDYGEKLFF. The CDR3 region has the DNA TGTGCCAGCAGTTTATTGGGCGACTATGGGGAAAAACTGTTTTTT.

The V and J genes are TRBV30 and TRBJ1-3; 8 bases are shared with TRBD1. The CDR3 is made up of 13 amino acids. CDR1 and CDR2 from the germline V gene are GTSNPN and SVGIG (reference sequence). With V trimmed by 5 bases and J by 7 bases, 7 bases remained unmatched. In DNA form, the CDR3 reads TGTGCCTGGGACAGGGGAGATGTGAACACCATATATTTT. It encodes CAWDRGDVNTIYF. Full variable domain (remainder filled in from reference TRBV30 and TRBJ1-3): SQTIHQWPATLVQPVGSPLSLECTVEGTSNPNLYWYRQAAGRGLQLLFYSVGIGQISSEVPQNLSASRPQDRQFILSSKKLLLSDSGFYLCAWDRGDVNTIYFGEGSWLTVV.

This chain connects TRBV27 to TRBJ2-2, with TRBD1 matching over 7 bases. This CDR3 contains 15 residues. V trimming: 7 bases; J trimming: 3 bases; junction bases outside the gene matches: 8. The germline CDR1 and CDR2 sequences are MNHEY and SMNVEV (reference sequence). The CDR3 is CASNPTGVYTGELFF. The CDR3 DNA sequence: TGTGCCAGCAACCCCACAGGGGTGTACACCGGGGAGCTGTTTTTT.

The chain couples TRBV27 to TRBJ2-7, with 7 bases identical to TRBD1. CDR3 size: 13 residues. The germline CDR1 and CDR2 sequences are MNHEY and SMNVEV (reference sequence). V gave up 3 bases and J gave up 3 bases; unmatched junction bases: 2. Here the CDR3 reads CASSFSGGYEQYF. The CDR3 DNA reads as TGTGCCAGCAGTTTCTCAGGGGGCTACGAGCAGTACTTC.

This clone was observed once. The chain recombines TRBV5-6 with TRBJ1-2, with D possibly being TRBD1 (6 bases). This CDR3 is 16 amino acids long. The V gene lost 0 bases and the J gene lost 1 base, with 13 bases spanning the gap. Germline CDR1 is SGHDT and CDR2 is YYEEEE. As DNA, the CDR3 is TGTGCCAGCAGCTTGGCCGGACAGCCGTTTAACTATGGCTACACCTTC. This codes for CASSLAGQPFNYGYTF.